This T cell receptor beta chain was captured by sequencing in a study of T cell responses to AZD1222 COVID-19 vaccine. Germline assignment: CDR1 MNHEY and CDR2 SMNVEV (reference sequence). The CDR3 has 15 amino acids. The V gene end was trimmed by 6 bases and the J gene end by 7 bases; junction bases not matched to a gene: 12. Assay used: immunoSEQ multiplex PCR; TCRdb lists only in-frame clones, some missing. The sample records about 140,000 clones, 85% being singletons. The source material was peripheral blood, sampled 28 days after the second dose of the MenACWY control vaccine. The TCR originated in an adult who received the MenACWY meningococcal vaccine as a control. The chain combines TRBV27 with TRBJ2-1; 7 bases match TRBD1. CDR3 DNA: TGTGCCAGCAGCCCCCCCGTGACAGGGAATAATGAGCAGTTCTTC. This translates into CASSPPVTGNNEQFF.